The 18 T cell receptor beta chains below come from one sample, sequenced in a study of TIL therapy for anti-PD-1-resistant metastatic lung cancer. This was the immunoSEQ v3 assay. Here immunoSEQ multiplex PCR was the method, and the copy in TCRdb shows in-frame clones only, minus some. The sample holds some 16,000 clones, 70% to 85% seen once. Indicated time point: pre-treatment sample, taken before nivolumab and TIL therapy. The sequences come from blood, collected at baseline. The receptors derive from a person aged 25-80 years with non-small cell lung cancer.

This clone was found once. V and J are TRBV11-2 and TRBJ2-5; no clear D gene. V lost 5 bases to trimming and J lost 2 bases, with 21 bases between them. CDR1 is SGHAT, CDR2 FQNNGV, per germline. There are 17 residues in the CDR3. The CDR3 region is CASSAQRLGSAQETQYF. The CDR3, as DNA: TGTGCCAGCAGCGCCCAAAGGCTGGGCAGCGCGCAAGAGACCCAGTACTTC. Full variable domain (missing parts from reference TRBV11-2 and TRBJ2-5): EAGVAQSPRYKIIEKRQSVAFWCNPISGHATLYWYQQILGQGPKLLIQFQNNGVVDDSQLPKDRFSAERLKGVDSTLKIQPAKLEDSAVYLCASSAQRLGSAQETQYFGPGTRLLVL.

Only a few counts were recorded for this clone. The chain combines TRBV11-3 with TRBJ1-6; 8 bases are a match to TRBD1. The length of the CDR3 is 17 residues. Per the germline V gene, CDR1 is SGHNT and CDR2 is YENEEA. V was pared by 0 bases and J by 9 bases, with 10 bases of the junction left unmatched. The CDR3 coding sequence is TGTGCCAGCAGCTTAGATTTGGGCGGACAGGGAAGTTCACCCCTCCACTTT. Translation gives CASSLDLGGQGSSPLHF.

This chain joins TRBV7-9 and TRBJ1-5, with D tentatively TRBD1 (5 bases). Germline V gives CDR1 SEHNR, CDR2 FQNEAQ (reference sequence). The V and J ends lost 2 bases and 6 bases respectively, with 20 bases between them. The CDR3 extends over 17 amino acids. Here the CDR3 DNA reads TGTGCCAGCAGCTTATCTCCTCAAGGGGCGGGCGGTCAGCCCCAGCATTTT. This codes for CASSLSPQGAGGQPQHF.

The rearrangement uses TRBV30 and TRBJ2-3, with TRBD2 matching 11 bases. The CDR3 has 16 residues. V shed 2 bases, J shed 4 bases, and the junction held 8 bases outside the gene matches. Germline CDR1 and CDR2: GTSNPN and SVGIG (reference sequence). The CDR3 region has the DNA TGTGCCTGGAGTTTAGTAGCGGGGGGGCACCCAGATACGCAGTATTTT. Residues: CAWSLVAGGHPDTQYF.

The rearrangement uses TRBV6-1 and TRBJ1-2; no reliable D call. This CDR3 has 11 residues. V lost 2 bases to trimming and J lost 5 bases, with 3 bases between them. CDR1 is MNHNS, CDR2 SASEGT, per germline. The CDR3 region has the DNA TGTGCCAGCAGTGAAATTTATGGCTACACCTTC. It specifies CASSEIYGYTF.

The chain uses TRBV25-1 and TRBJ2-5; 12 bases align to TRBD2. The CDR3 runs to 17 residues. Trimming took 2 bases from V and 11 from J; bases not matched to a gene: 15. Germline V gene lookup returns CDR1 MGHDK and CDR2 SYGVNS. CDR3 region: CASSEIGLAGIYGEQYF. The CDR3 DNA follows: TGTGCCAGCAGTGAAATCGGACTAGCGGGGATCTACGGGGAGCAGTACTTC.

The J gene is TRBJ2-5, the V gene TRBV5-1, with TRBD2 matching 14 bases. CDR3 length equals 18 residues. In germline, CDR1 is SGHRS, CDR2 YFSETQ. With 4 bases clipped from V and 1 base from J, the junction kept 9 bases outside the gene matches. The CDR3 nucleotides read TGCGCCAGCAGCCTGGGACTAGCGGGGGCCTTCTCCCAAGAGACCCAGTACTTC. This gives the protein CASSLGLAGAFSQETQYF.

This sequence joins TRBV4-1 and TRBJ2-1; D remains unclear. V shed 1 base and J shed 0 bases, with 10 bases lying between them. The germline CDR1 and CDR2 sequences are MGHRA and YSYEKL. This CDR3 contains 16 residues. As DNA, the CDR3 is TGCGCCAGCAGCCAAGGTGTTGGTAACTCCTACAATGAGCAGTTCTTC. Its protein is CASSQGVGNSYNEQFF.

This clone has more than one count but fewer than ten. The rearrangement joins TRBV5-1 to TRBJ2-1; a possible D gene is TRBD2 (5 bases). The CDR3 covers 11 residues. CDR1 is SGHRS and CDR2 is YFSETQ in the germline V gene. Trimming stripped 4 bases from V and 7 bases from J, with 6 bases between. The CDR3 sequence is CASSGENEQFF. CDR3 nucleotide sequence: TGCGCCAGCAGCGGGGAGAATGAGCAGTTCTTC.

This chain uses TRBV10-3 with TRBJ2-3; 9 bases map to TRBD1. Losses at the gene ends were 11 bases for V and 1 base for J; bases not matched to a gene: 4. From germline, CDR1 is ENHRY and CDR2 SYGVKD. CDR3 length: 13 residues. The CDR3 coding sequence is TGTGCCGGCCGGGACAGGGGCACAGATACGCAGTATTTT. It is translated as CAGRDRGTDTQYF.

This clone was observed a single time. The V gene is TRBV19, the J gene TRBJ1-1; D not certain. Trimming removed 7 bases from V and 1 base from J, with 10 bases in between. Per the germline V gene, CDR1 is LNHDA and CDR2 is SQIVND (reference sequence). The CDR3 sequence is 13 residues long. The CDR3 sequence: CASNWRENTEAFF. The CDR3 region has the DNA TGTGCCAGTAATTGGCGGGAGAACACTGAAGCTTTCTTT.

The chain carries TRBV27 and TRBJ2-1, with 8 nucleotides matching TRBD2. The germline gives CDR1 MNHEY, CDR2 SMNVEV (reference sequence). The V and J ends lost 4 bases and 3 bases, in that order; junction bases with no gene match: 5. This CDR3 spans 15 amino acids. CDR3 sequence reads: CASSSSGRFYNEQFF. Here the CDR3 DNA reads TGTGCCAGCAGTTCAAGCGGGAGATTCTACAATGAGCAGTTCTTC.

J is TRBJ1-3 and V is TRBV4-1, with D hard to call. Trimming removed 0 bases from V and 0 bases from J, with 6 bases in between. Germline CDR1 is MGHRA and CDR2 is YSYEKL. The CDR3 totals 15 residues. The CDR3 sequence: CASSQEPSSGNTIYF. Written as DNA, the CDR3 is TGCGCCAGCAGCCAAGAACCATCCTCTGGAAACACCATATATTTT.

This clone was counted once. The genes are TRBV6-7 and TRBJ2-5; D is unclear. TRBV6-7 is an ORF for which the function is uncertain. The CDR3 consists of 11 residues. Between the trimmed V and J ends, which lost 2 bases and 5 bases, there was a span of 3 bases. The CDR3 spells CASSYMETQYF. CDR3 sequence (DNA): TGTGCCAGCAGTTACATGGAGACCCAGTACTTC.

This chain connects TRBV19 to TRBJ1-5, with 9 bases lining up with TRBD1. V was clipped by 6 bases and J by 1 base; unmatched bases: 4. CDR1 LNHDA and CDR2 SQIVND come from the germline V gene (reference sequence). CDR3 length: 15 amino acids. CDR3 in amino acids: CASRTDRGSNQPQHF. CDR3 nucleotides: TGTGCCAGTAGGACAGACAGGGGGAGCAATCAGCCCCAGCATTTT. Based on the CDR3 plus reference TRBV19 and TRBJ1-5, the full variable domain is DGGITQSPKYLFRKEGQNVTLSCEQNLNHDAMYWYRQDPGQGLRLIYYSQIVNDFQKGDIAEGYSVSREKKESFPLTVTSAQKNPTAFYLCASRTDRGSNQPQHFGDGTRLSIL.

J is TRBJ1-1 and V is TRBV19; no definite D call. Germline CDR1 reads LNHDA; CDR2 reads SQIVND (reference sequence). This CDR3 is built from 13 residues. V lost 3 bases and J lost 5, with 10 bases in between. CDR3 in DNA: TGTGCCAGTAGTATCGAAGGGCGGACTGAAGCTTTCTTT. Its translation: CASSIEGRTEAFF.

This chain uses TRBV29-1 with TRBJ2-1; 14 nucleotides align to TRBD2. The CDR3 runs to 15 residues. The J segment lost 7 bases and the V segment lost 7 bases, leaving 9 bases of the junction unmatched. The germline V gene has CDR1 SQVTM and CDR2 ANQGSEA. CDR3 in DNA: TGCAGCGCTGAGACTAGCGGGGGGGCCGGTAATGAGCAGTTCTTC. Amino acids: CSAETSGGAGNEQFF.

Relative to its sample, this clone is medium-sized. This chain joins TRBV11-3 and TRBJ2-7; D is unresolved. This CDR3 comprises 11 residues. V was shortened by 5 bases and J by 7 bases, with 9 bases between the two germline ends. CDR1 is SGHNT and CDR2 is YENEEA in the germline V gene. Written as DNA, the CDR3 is TGTGCCAGCAGCCCGAGCCGGGAGCAGTACTTC. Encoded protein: CASSPSREQYF. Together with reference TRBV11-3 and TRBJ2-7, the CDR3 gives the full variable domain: EAGVVQSPRYKIIEKKQPVAFWCNPISGHNTLYWYLQNLGQGPELLIRYENEEAVDDSQLPKDRFSAERLKGVDSTLKIQPAELGDSAVYLCASSPSREQYFGPGTRLTVT.